This T cell receptor beta chain originates from a study of shared T cell receptors in the human thymus (dated by TCRdb to the early 2020s). For context, the study as a whole: The study examined how the human thymus generates shared, self-reactive T-cell receptor alpha chains.

This clone showed up just once. Its antigen is still unknown. No much larger clone is present one base from it, and per-base qualities are unavailable. Library preparation was by the immunoSEQ multiplex PCR assay. TCRdb retrieved this table from immuneACCESS and kept in-frame rearrangements only. Not all clones are present; in checked studies, unresolved V genes account for under half, and no reason is known for the remainder. For this sample the table gives more than 550,000 clones, of which 80% to 90% were detected only once. The top ten clones comprise around 0.01% of the sample. Spanning cysteine to phenylalanine, the CDR3 consists of 12 amino acids. The DNA shown is the 36-base CDR3, in frame from base 1. The CDR1 and CDR2 encoded by the germline V gene are SNHLY and FYNNEI. Clipping removes 9 bases from V and 3 bases from J, with 4 as the unmatched junction base count. The same data also went into a second study, on human thymus T cells. Per the second study: Immunologically healthy infants undergoing open corrective cardiac surgery for congenital heart defects in Finland were used as donors. The thymus tissue came from surgical resects taken out during corrective cardiac surgery. Biased V and J gene segment usage appeared to be present in both thymic and peripheral blood repertoires. The related research reported highly overlapping thymic TCR repertoires among unrelated individuals. The study used roughly eight infant thymus samples plus four related peripheral blood samples to characterize TCR alpha and beta repertoires. The cohort included more than 5 male and a couple of female infants, with donor ages spanning 7 to 244 days. Thymocytes were freed from the tissue by mechanical means and kept at -70 degrees C as pellets of roughly 10-32 million cells. Genomic DNA was extracted from frozen cell pellets with a QIAsymphony instrument. The immunoSEQ multiplex PCR assay was used to amplify the TCRB and TCRAD loci from a standardized quantity of quality-controlled genomic DNA. The amplicons covered the V(D)J region and were long enough to include the CDR3 and to identify the V and J genes. Through the commercial immunoSEQ service, the amplicons were sequenced on an Illumina platform. Primer bias and sequencing errors were corrected as previously described, and TCRAD and TCRB were defined on the basis of the IMGT database. The repertoires were analysed using immunoSEQ Analyzer 3.0 and VDJTools for basic statistics, V/J segment usage, diversity estimates, rarefaction and pairwise overlap. Chao1, ChaoE, Efron-Thisted, Shannon and inverse Simpson indices were used to estimate diversity, which was also estimated on datasets down-sampled to the smallest sample. For repertoire overlap, CDR3 nucleotide sequence, V gene and J gene had to match strictly, and clustering was done by Jaccard-based multidimensional scaling. Thymus samples yielded on average about 810,000 unique TCRB clonotypes, compared with around 84,000 from blood samples.

The clonotype was recovered from a girl less than two years old with a congenital heart defect. Donor details come from another sample of the same person, matched by shared clones. Sample: thymocytes. Rearrangement joined TRBV2 to TRBJ2-5, with 7 junctional bases fitting TRBD1. The bases read TGTGCCAGTAGGGACAGCGAAGAGACCCAGTACTTC. Its protein is CASRDSEETQYF.